One sample yielded the 4 T cell receptor beta chains listed below, sequenced in a study of cytomegalovirus exposure and HLA in healthy donors. 60 Vbeta and 13 Jbeta primers were used in PCR. The assay was immunoSEQ multiplex PCR, and TCRdb's table has in-frame clones only and misses some. The profile shows about 82,000 clones, roughly four fifths of them singletons. The sample consisted of PBMCs. The receptors shown here come from a woman aged 45-60 years in good health and CMV-seropositive.

The rearrangement links TRBV15 to TRBJ2-7; tentatively, D is TRBD2 (5 bases). The CDR3 totals 13 residues. Germline V gives CDR1 LNHNV, CDR2 YYDKDF (reference sequence). Between the trimmed V and J ends, which lost 5 bases and 1 base, there was a span of 9 bases. The CDR3 nucleotides are TGTGCCACCAGCCCGGACTTATCCTACGAGCAGTACTTC. Translation gives CATSPDLSYEQYF.

This clone was seen a few times. The chain couples TRBV30 to TRBJ2-7; 9 bases map to TRBD2. The germline V gene has CDR1 GTSNPN and CDR2 SVGIG (reference sequence). CDR3 length: 13 amino acids. Trimming at V came to 1 base and at J to 6 bases, leaving 4 bases not matched to a gene. CDR3 DNA: TGTGCCTGGAGTGCGGGACTAGCTCGCGAGCAGTACTTC. Its protein product is CAWSAGLAREQYF. Drawing the rest from reference TRBV30 and TRBJ2-7, the complete variable domain is SQTIHQWPATLVQPVGSPLSLECTVEGTSNPNLYWYRQAAGRGLQLLFYSVGIGQISSEVPQNLSASRPQDRQFILSSKKLLLSDSGFYLCAWSAGLAREQYFGPGTRLTVT.

V usage is TRBV5-4 and J usage is TRBJ2-1; 12 bases fit TRBD1. Germline V CDR1 and CDR2: SGHNT, YYREEE (reference sequence). Trimming at V came to 5 bases and at J to 8 bases, leaving 8 bases not matched to a gene. The CDR3 covers 15 residues. CDR3 bases: TGTGCCAGCAGTAAACCGGGACAGGGGGCCTATGAGCAGTTCTTC. Encoded protein: CASSKPGQGAYEQFF.

This sequence joins TRBV7-8 and TRBJ1-4; D possibly corresponds to TRBD1 (6 bases). CDR3 length equals 15 residues. The V gene's germline CDR1 is SGHVS and CDR2 FQNEAQ. V was cut by 0 bases and J by 6 bases, with 11 bases left in between. The DNA of the CDR3 is TGTGCCAGCAGCTTAGCGCCAGGGGTGGATGAAAAACTGTTTTTT. Its protein product is CASSLAPGVDEKLFF.